What follows is one T cell receptor beta chain and its context. Antigen: not known. This sample stems from a study of glioma-infiltrating T cells. Losses at the gene ends were 3 bases for V and 4 bases for J; bases not matched to a gene: 7. Germline V CDR1 and CDR2: SQVTM, ANQGSEA. There are 15 residues in the CDR3. Overall study findings and caveats: Above-expected tissue-blood divergence occurred in all gliomas, most in low-grade ones.

Using RNA template, CDR3s of TCR alpha and beta were amplified with iRepertoire arm-PCR. MiXCR, run by TCRdb on the multiplex PCR reads, gives a single entry per CDR3 protein. The data show approximately 110,000 distinct CDR3 sequences, around 23% seen once. The TCR was taken from a human donor with low-grade glioma or glioblastoma, undergoing nonglioma brain surgery, or in good health (not recorded which). The chain recombines TRBV29-1 with TRBJ2-1; 9 positions agree with TRBD2. Sequenced: glioma tissue, nonneoplastic brain tissue, or PBMCs (not recorded which). This CDR3 is CSVDGTSLGYNEQFF. For the CDR3, the DNA is TGCAGCGTTGACGGGACTAGCCTAGGGTACAATGAGCAGTTCTTC.